The 16 T cell receptor beta chains listed next were all sequenced from one sample in a study of T cell responses to AZD1222 COVID-19 vaccine. Produced via immunoSEQ multiplex PCR; TCRdb's table is partial and in-frame only. The sample holds 120,000 or so clones, more than 70% seen once. This specimen was peripheral blood, taken on day 0 of AZD1222 vaccination. These receptors were obtained from an adult in good health.

The chain combines TRBV5-6 with TRBJ2-7; D ambiguous. The V and J ends lost 6 bases and 0 bases respectively, with 19 bases between them. Germline CDR1 SGHDT, CDR2 YYEEEE. The CDR3 contains 16 residues. The CDR3 nucleotides are TGTGCCAGCACCTTCCTGGGTTCTCCGGGCTCCTACGAGCAGTACTTC. Translating it yields CASTFLGSPGSYEQYF.

In its sample, this clone was seen a few times. The chain combines TRBV9 with TRBJ2-5; D possibly uses TRBD1 or TRBD2 (6 bases each). From germline, CDR1 is SGDLS and CDR2 YYNGEE. The V gene lost 4 bases and the J gene lost 4 bases, with 14 bases spanning the gap. The CDR3 length is 14 residues. CDR3 in DNA: TGTGCCAGCAGCCCCCGAGGGGGAGGAGAGACCCAGTACTTC. As protein: CASSPRGGGETQYF.

The chain carries TRBV28 and TRBJ1-4, with 8 bases fitting TRBD1. CDR3 length equals 15 residues. CDR1 and CDR2 from the germline V gene are MDHEN and SYDVKM. Trimming at V came to 5 bases and at J to 2 bases, leaving 4 bases not matched to a gene. CDR3 sequence reads: CASSDGQGTNEKLFF. DNA of the CDR3: TGTGCCAGCAGTGATGGACAGGGCACTAATGAAAAACTGTTTTTT.

V usage is TRBV9 and J usage is TRBJ2-1; the match to TRBD2 covers 15 bases. The CDR3 sequence is 16 residues long. Germline lookup yields CDR1 SGDLS and CDR2 YYNGEE. J was trimmed by 7 bases and V by 4 bases; bases with no gene match: 6. CDR3 sequence reads: CASSLGLAGGYNEQFF. CDR3 coding DNA: TGTGCCAGCAGCCTAGGACTAGCGGGGGGGTATAATGAGCAGTTCTTC.

The chain employs TRBV3-1 (or the pseudogene TRBV3-2) and TRBJ2-7; tentative D call: TRBD1 (5 bases). The V end lost 0 bases, the J end lost 2 bases, and 8 bases lay between the germline ends. CDR1 LGHDT and CDR2 YNNKEL come from the germline V gene (reference sequence). This CDR3 has 14 amino acids. The chain's CDR3 is CASSQDGQTYEQYF. CDR3 DNA: TGTGCCAGCAGCCAAGATGGACAAACCTACGAGCAGTACTTC.

This chain uses TRBV10-3 with TRBJ1-5; D may be TRBD1 (5 bases). Germline assignment: CDR1 ENHRY and CDR2 SYGVKD. The CDR3 consists of 14 residues. The germline V and J ends were trimmed by 11 bases and 6 bases, with 20 bases remaining between them. The CDR3, as DNA: TGTGCCGCCGCCGGGACGAAGGACATTCAGCCCCAGCATTTT. This translates into CAAAGTKDIQPQHF.

V gene TRBV7-9 combines with J gene TRBJ1-3, with 8 bases identical to TRBD1. The junction had 6 bases not matched to a gene; V was cut back by 6 bases and J by 2 bases. This CDR3 spans 15 amino acids. Germline CDR1 SEHNR, CDR2 FQNEAQ (reference sequence). The CDR3 sequence is CASRPQTGAGNTIYF. The CDR3 nucleotides read TGTGCCAGCAGACCTCAGACAGGGGCTGGAAACACCATATATTTT.

J is TRBJ1-5 and V is TRBV7-6; 8 bases align to TRBD1. V lost 1 base, J lost 5 bases, and 10 bases stayed unmatched. Germline V gene sequence: CDR1 SGHVS, CDR2 FNYEAQ. The CDR3 sequence is 17 residues long. CDR3 nucleotide sequence: TGTGCCAGCAGCTTAGGTCCTAGACAGGGGAGGCATCAGCCCCAGCATTTT. Amino acid sequence: CASSLGPRQGRHQPQHF.

The rearrangement uses TRBV27 and TRBJ1-6, with D perhaps matching TRBD1 (5 bases). The ends were cut back, 7 bases at V and 10 bases at J, with 20 bases in the middle. Germline CDR1 reads MNHEY; CDR2 reads SMNVEV (reference sequence). The CDR3 covers 15 residues. CDR3 loop: CASNLGGPLSSPLHF. CDR3 in DNA: TGTGCCAGCAATCTTGGGGGACCGCTGAGCTCACCCCTCCACTTT.

The chain links TRBV2 to TRBJ1-3; 8 nucleotides match TRBD1. Germline V gives CDR1 SNHLY, CDR2 FYNNEI. After removal of 4 bases from V and 2 bases from J, the junction contained 1 base not matched to a gene. This CDR3 comprises 14 residues. As DNA, the CDR3 is TGTGCCAGCAGTGCGACAGGGGCTGGAAACACCATATATTTT. This encodes CASSATGAGNTIYF.

J is TRBJ1-5 and V is TRBV19; 8 bases map to TRBD1. The length of the CDR3 is 14 residues. J was trimmed by 6 bases and V by 6 bases; bases with no gene match: 7. Germline V lookup: CDR1 LNHDA, CDR2 SQIVND (reference sequence). The CDR3 bases are TGTGCCAGTAGGACAGGACAGGGTTCTCAGCCCCAGCATTTT. Its translation: CASRTGQGSQPQHF.

J is TRBJ2-1 and V is TRBV4-1, with 9 bases lining up with TRBD1. The V gene's germline CDR1 is MGHRA and CDR2 YSYEKL. The J segment lost 8 bases and the V segment lost 1 base, leaving 9 bases of the junction unmatched. The CDR3 has 16 amino acids. CDR3 amino acids: CASSQVPPGTGYEQFF. The CDR3 DNA reads TGCGCCAGCAGCCAAGTACCCCCCGGGACAGGGTATGAGCAGTTCTTC.

The DNA of the CDR3 is TGTGCCAGCAGTTACAAGGAGGGGTACGAGCAGTACTTC. Its translation: CASSYKEGYEQYF. This chain links TRBV6-2 or TRBV6-3 with TRBJ2-7; maybe TRBD2 (6 bases). The V end was cut by 2 bases, the J end by 4 bases, with 9 bases between. The CDR3 totals 13 residues. Germline V gene data show CDR1 as MNHEY and CDR2 as SVGEGT.

V gene TRBV4-1 combines with J gene TRBJ1-6; 9 positions match TRBD1. The germline V gene has CDR1 MGHRA and CDR2 YSYEKL. This CDR3 has 15 residues. After removal of 4 bases from V and 5 bases from J, the junction contained 3 bases not matched to a gene. CDR3 sequence reads: CASSPGQGNNSPLHF. As DNA, the CDR3 is TGCGCCAGCAGCCCCGGACAGGGGAATAATTCACCCCTCCACTTT.

V and J are TRBV25-1 and TRBJ1-2; the D is unclear. Germline V CDR1 and CDR2: MGHDK, SYGVNS. The CDR3 is made up of 13 amino acids. V dropped 4 bases and J dropped 7 bases, with 13 bases sitting between them. For the CDR3, the DNA is TGTGCCAGCAGTGCCCTCGAGGCCTCTGGCTACACCTTC. Residues: CASSALEASGYTF.

The V and J genes are TRBV28 and TRBJ1-5, with 7 bases identical to TRBD1. This CDR3 comprises 16 residues. Trimming cost V 4 bases and J 7 bases; bases outside gene matches: 13. CDR1 and CDR2 (germline): MDHEN, SYDVKM. This CDR3 reads CASSSPLTGAVQPQHF. In nucleotides, the CDR3 is TGTGCCAGCAGTTCTCCCCTAACAGGGGCGGTGCAGCCCCAGCATTTT.